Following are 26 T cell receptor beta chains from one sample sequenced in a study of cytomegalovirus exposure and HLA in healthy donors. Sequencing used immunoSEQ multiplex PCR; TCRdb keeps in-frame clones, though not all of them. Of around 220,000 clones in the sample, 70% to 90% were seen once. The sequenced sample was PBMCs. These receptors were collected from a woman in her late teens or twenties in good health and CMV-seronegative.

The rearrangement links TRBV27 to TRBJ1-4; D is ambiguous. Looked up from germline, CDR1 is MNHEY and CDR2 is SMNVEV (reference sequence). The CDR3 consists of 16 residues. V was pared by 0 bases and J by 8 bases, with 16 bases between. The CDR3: CASSLSRNWVSEKLFF. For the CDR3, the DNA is TGTGCCAGCAGTTTATCGAGGAACTGGGTGTCGGAAAAACTGTTTTTT.

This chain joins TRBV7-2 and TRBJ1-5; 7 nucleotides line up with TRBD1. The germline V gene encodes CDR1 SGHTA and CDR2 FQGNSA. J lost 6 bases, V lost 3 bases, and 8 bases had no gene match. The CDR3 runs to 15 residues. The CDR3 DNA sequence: TGTGCCAGCAGCTTGCGACAGGGAATATCTCAGCCCCAGCATTTT. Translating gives CASSLRQGISQPQHF.

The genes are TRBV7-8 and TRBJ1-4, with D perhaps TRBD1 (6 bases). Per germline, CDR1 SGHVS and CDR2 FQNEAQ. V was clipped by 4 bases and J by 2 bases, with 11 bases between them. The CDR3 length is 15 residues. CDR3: CASSWDMSTNEKLFF. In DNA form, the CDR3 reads TGTGCCAGCAGCTGGGACATGTCCACTAATGAAAAACTGTTTTTT.

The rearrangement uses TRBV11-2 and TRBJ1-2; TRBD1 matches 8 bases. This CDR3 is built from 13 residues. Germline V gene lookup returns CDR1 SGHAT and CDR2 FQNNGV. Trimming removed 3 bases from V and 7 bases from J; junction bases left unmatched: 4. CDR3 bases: TGTGCCAGCAGCTTGACTGACAGGGGTGGCTACACCTTC. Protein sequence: CASSLTDRGGYTF.

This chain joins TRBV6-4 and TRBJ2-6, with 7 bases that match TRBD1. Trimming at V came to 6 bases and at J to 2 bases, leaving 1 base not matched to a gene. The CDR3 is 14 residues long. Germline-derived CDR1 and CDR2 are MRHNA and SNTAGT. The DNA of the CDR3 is TGTGCCAGCAGCACAGGGGCTGGGGCCAACGTCCTGACTTTC. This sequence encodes CASSTGAGANVLTF.

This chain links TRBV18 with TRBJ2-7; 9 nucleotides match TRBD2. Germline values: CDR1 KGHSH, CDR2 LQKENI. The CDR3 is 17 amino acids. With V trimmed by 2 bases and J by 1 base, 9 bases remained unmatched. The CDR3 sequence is CASSPLVAGDTSYEQYF. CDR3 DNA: TGTGCCAGCTCACCATTGGTAGCGGGAGATACATCCTACGAGCAGTACTTC.

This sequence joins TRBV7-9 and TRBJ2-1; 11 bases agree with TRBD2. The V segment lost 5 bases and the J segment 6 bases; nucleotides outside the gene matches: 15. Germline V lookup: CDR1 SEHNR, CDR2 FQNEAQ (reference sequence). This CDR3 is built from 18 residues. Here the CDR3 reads CASSRTLAGAGGINEQFF. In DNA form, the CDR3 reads TGTGCCAGCAGCCGCACACTAGCGGGAGCGGGGGGGATCAATGAGCAGTTCTTC.

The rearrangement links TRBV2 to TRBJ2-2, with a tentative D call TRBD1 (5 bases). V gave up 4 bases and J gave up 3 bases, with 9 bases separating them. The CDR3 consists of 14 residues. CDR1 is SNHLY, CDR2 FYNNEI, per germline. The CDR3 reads CASSVQGYTGELFF. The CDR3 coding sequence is TGTGCCAGCAGTGTTCAGGGATACACCGGGGAGCTGTTTTTT.

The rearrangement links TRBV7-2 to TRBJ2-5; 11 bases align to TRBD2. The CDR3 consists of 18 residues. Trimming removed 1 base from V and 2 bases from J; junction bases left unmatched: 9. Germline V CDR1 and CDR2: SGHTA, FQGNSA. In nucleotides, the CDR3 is TGTGCCAGCAGCTTAGTACTAGCGGGAGTAGGGGCACAAGAGACCCAGTACTTC. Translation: CASSLVLAGVGAQETQYF.

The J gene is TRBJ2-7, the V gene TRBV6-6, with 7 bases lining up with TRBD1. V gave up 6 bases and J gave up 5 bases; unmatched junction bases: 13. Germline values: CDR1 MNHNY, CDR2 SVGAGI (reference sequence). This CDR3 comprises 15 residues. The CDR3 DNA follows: TGTGCCAGCAGACCAGACAGAAAGGGGGCCCACGAGCAGTACTTC. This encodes CASRPDRKGAHEQYF.

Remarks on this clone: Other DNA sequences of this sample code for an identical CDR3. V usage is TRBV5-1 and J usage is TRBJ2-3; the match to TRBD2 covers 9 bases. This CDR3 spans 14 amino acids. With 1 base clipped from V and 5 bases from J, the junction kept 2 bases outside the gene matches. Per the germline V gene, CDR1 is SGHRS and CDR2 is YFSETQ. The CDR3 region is CASSLSGGRDTQYF. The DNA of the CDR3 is TGCGCCAGCAGCTTGAGCGGGGGGCGAGATACGCAGTATTTT.

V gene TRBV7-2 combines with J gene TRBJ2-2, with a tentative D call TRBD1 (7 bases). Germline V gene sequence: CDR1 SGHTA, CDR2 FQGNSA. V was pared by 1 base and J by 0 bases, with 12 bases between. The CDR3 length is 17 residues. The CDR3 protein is CASSLGFRGANTGELFF. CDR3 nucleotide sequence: TGTGCCAGCAGCTTAGGATTCAGGGGGGCGAACACCGGGGAGCTGTTTTTT.

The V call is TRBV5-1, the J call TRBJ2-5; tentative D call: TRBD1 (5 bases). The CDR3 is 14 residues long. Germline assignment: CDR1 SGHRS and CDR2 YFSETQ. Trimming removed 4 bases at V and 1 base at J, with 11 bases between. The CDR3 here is CASSIQATQETQYF. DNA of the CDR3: TGCGCCAGCAGCATACAGGCTACCCAAGAGACCCAGTACTTC.

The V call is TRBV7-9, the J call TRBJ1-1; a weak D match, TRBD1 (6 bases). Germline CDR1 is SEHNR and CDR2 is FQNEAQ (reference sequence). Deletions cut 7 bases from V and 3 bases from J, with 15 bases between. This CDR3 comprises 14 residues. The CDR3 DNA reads TGTGCCAGCAAGGACAGTACGAAGGACACTGAAGCTTTCTTT. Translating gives CASKDSTKDTEAFF.

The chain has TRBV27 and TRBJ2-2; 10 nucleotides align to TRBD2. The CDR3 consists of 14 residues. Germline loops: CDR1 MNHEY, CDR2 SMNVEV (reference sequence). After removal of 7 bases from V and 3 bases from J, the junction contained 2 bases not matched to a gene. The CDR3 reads CASTLAGDTGELFF. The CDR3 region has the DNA TGTGCCAGCACCCTAGCGGGAGACACCGGGGAGCTGTTTTTT.

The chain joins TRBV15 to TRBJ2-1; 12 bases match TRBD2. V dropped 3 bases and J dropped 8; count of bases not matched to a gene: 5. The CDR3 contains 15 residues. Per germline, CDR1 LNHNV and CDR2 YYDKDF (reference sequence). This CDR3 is CATSRPSGRVDEQFF. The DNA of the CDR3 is TGTGCCACCAGCAGGCCTAGCGGGAGGGTCGATGAGCAGTTCTTC.

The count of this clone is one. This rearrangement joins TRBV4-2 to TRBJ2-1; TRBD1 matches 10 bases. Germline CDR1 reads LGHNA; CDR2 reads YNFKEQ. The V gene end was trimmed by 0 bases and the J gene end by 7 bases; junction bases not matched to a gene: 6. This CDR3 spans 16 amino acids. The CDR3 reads CASSQEDWTGGNEQFF. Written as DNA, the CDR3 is TGTGCCAGCAGCCAAGAAGATTGGACAGGGGGGAATGAGCAGTTCTTC.

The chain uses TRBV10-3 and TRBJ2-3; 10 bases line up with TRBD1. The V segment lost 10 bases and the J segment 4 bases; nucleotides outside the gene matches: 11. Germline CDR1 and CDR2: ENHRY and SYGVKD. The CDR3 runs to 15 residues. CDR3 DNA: TGTGCCACCATAAAGACAGGGGGCAAAGCAGATACGCAGTATTTT. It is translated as CATIKTGGKADTQYF.

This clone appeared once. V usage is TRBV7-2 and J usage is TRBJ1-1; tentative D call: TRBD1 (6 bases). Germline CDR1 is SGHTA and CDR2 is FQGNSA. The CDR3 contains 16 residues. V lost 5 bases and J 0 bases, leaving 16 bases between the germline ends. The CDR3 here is CASSPRLRGMNTEAFF. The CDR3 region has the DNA TGTGCCAGCAGCCCAAGGCTCAGGGGAATGAACACTGAAGCTTTCTTT.

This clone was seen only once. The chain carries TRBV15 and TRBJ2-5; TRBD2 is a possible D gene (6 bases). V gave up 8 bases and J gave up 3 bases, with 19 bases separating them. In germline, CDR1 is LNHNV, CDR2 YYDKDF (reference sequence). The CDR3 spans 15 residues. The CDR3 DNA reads TGTGCCACCCAGGGCGGGGCCCGAAAGGAAGAGACCCAGTACTTC. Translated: CATQGGARKEETQYF. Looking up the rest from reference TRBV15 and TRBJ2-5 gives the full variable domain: DAMVIQNPRYQVTQFGKPVTLSCSQTLNHNVMYWYQQKSSQAPKLLFHYYDKDFNNEADTPDNFQSRRPNTSFCFLDIRSPGLGDTAMYLCATQGGARKEETQYFGPGTRLLVL.

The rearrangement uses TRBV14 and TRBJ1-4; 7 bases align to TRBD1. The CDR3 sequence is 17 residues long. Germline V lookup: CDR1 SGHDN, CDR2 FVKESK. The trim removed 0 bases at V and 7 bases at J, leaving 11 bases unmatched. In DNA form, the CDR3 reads TGTGCCAGCAGCCAAGAAGGAAGGGGGCTTGGTGGTGAAAAACTGTTTTTT. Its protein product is CASSQEGRGLGGEKLFF.

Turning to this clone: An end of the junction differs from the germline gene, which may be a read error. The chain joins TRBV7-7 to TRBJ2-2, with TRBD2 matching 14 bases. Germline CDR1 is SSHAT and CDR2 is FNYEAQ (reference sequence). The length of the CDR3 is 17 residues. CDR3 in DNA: TGTGCTAGCAGCAGGGGACTAGCGGGAGTTGAAGCCGGGGAGCTGTTTTTT. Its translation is CASSRGLAGVEAGELFF.

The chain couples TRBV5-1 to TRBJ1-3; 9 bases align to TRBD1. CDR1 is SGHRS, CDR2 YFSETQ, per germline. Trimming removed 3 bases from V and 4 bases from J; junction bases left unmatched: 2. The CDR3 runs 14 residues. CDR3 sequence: CASSSGTGGNTIYF. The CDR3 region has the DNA TGCGCCAGCAGCTCCGGGACAGGGGGAAACACCATATATTTT.

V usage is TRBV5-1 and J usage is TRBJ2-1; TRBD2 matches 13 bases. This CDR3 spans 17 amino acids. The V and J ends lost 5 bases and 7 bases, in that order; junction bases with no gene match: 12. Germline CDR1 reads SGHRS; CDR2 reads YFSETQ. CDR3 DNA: TGCGCCAGCAGTCGAGGACTAGCGGGAGAATCGAGGAATGAGCAGTTCTTC. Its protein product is CASSRGLAGESRNEQFF.

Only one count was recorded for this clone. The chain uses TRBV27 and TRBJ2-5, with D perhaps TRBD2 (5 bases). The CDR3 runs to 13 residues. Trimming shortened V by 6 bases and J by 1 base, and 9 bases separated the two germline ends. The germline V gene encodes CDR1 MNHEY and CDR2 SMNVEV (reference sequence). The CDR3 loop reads CASRSGVQETQYF. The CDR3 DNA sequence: TGTGCCAGCAGATCCGGGGTCCAAGAGACCCAGTACTTC.

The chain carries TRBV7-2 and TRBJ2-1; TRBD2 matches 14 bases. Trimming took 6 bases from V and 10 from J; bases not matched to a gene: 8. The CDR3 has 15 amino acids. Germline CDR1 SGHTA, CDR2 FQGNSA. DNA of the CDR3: TGTGCCAGCAGGACTCGACTAGCGGGAGGGGGAGAGCAGTTCTTC. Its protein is CASRTRLAGGGEQFF.